The TCR beta chain under discussion was sequenced for a study of T cell responses to AZD1222 COVID-19 vaccine. The assay was immunoSEQ multiplex PCR, and TCRdb's table has in-frame clones only and misses some. The table records about 100,000 clones, approximately 90% of them present only once. In its sample, this clone was seen once. Germline CDR1 reads PRHDT; CDR2 reads FYEKMQ (reference sequence). This CDR3 region has 15 residues. The V and J ends lost 5 bases and 10 bases, in that order; junction bases with no gene match: 11. The chain has TRBV13 and TRBJ1-6, with TRBD1 matching over 7 bases. The receptor was derived from an adult in good health. This material consisted of peripheral blood, taken on day 0 of AZD1222 vaccination. CDR3 DNA: TGTGCCAGCAGCCCGGACCCGGACAGGAGCTCACCCCTCCACTTT. Translated: CASSPDPDRSSPLHF.